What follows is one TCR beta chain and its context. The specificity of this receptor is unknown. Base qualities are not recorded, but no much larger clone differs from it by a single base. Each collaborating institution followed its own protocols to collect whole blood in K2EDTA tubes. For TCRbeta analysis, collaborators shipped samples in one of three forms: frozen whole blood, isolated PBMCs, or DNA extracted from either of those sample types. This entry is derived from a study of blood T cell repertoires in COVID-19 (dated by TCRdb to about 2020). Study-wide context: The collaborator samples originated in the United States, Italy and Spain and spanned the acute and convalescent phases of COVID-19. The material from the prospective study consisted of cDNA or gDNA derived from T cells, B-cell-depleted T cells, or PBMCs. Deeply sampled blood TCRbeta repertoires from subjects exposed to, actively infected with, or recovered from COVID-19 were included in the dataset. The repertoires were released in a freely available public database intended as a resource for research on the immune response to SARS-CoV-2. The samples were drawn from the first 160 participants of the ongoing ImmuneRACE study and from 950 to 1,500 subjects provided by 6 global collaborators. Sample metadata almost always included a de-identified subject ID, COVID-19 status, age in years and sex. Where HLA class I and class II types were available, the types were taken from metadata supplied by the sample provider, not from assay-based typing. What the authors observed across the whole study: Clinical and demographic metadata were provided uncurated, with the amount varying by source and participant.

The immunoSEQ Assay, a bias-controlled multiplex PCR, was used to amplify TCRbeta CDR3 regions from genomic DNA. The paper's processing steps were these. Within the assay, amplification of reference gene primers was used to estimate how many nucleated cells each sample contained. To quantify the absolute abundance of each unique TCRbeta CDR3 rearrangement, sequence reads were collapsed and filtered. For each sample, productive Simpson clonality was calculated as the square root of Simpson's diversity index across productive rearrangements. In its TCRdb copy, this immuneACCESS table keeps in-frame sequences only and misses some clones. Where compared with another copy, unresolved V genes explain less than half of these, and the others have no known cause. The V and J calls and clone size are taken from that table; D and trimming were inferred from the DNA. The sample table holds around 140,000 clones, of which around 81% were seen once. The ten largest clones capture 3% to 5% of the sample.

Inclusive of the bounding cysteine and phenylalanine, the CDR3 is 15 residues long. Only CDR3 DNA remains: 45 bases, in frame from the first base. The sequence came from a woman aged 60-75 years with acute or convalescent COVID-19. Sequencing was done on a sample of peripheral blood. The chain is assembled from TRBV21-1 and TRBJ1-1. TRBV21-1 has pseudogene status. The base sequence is TGTGCCAGCAGCCCGAGGCGGTATGATAACACTGAAGCTTTCTTT. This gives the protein CASSPRRYDNTEAFF.